This TCR beta chain stems from a study of glioma-infiltrating T cells after dendritic cell vaccination. The wider study: Samples are from glioblastoma patients in Phase I and II dendritic cell vaccine trials. The vaccine used monocyte-derived dendritic cells pulsed overnight with autologous tumor lysate.

Amplification used 60 V beta primers and 13 J beta primers. This table comes from immunoSEQ multiplex PCR, and its TCRdb copy is limited to in-frame clones, with some not included. The profile covers over 65,000 clones, with 85% appearing a single time and around 8% taken by the ten largest. Deletions cut 3 bases from V and 5 bases from J, with 11 bases between. This CDR3 has 13 amino acids. CDR1 is SGDLS, CDR2 YYNGEE, per germline. Points on this clone: What it binds is not known.

Whole-study findings and limits: Estimated pretreatment TIL content predicted outcome after dendritic cell vaccination.

Time point of the sample: after dendritic cell vaccination, including at tumor progression/relapse. This TCR was recovered from a human donor with glioblastoma. The rearrangement joins TRBV9 to TRBJ1-2; D possibly corresponds to TRBD1 (6 bases). The sample consisted of blood, taken after dendritic cell vaccination. CDR3 DNA sequence: TGTGCCAGCAGCGAACCTACAGGGTATGGCTACACCTTC. Its translation is CASSEPTGYGYTF.